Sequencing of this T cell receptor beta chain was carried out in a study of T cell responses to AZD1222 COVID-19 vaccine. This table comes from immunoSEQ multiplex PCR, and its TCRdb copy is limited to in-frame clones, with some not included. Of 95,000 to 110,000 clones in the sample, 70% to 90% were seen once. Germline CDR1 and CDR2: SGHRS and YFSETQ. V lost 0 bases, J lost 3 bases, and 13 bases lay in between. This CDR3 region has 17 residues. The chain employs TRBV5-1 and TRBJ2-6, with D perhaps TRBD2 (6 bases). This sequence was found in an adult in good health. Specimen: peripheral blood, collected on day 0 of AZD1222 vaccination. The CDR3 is CASSLAQTRNGANVLTF. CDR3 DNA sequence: TGCGCCAGCAGCTTGGCCCAGACTAGAAATGGGGCCAACGTCCTGACTTTC.